Listed here is a single T cell receptor (beta chain). Its antigen is undetermined. This sample is drawn from a study of response to subunit inactivated influenza vaccine. TCRdb redid the calling of the RT-PCR reads with MiXCR, one entry per CDR3 protein. The sample holds hundreds of thousands of distinct CDR3 sequences, 25% seen once. In germline, CDR1 is SEHNR, CDR2 FQNEAQ (reference sequence). V was trimmed by 2 bases and J by 2 bases, leaving 10 bases between them. CDR3 length equals 15 residues. General study points: Each seasonal flu vaccination may recruit only limited new T cells, authors suggested.

The V gene is TRBV7-9, the J gene TRBJ2-1; TRBD2 might be the D (5 bases). The receptor was isolated from a man between 50 and 59 years old who received an inactivated influenza vaccine. This specimen consisted of CD4+ T cells sorted from PBMCs, obtained approximately 5 days after vaccination. CDR3 nucleotide sequence: TGTGCCAGCAGCTTAACGAGGGAAACCTACAATGAGCAGTTCTTC. Its protein is CASSLTRETYNEQFF.